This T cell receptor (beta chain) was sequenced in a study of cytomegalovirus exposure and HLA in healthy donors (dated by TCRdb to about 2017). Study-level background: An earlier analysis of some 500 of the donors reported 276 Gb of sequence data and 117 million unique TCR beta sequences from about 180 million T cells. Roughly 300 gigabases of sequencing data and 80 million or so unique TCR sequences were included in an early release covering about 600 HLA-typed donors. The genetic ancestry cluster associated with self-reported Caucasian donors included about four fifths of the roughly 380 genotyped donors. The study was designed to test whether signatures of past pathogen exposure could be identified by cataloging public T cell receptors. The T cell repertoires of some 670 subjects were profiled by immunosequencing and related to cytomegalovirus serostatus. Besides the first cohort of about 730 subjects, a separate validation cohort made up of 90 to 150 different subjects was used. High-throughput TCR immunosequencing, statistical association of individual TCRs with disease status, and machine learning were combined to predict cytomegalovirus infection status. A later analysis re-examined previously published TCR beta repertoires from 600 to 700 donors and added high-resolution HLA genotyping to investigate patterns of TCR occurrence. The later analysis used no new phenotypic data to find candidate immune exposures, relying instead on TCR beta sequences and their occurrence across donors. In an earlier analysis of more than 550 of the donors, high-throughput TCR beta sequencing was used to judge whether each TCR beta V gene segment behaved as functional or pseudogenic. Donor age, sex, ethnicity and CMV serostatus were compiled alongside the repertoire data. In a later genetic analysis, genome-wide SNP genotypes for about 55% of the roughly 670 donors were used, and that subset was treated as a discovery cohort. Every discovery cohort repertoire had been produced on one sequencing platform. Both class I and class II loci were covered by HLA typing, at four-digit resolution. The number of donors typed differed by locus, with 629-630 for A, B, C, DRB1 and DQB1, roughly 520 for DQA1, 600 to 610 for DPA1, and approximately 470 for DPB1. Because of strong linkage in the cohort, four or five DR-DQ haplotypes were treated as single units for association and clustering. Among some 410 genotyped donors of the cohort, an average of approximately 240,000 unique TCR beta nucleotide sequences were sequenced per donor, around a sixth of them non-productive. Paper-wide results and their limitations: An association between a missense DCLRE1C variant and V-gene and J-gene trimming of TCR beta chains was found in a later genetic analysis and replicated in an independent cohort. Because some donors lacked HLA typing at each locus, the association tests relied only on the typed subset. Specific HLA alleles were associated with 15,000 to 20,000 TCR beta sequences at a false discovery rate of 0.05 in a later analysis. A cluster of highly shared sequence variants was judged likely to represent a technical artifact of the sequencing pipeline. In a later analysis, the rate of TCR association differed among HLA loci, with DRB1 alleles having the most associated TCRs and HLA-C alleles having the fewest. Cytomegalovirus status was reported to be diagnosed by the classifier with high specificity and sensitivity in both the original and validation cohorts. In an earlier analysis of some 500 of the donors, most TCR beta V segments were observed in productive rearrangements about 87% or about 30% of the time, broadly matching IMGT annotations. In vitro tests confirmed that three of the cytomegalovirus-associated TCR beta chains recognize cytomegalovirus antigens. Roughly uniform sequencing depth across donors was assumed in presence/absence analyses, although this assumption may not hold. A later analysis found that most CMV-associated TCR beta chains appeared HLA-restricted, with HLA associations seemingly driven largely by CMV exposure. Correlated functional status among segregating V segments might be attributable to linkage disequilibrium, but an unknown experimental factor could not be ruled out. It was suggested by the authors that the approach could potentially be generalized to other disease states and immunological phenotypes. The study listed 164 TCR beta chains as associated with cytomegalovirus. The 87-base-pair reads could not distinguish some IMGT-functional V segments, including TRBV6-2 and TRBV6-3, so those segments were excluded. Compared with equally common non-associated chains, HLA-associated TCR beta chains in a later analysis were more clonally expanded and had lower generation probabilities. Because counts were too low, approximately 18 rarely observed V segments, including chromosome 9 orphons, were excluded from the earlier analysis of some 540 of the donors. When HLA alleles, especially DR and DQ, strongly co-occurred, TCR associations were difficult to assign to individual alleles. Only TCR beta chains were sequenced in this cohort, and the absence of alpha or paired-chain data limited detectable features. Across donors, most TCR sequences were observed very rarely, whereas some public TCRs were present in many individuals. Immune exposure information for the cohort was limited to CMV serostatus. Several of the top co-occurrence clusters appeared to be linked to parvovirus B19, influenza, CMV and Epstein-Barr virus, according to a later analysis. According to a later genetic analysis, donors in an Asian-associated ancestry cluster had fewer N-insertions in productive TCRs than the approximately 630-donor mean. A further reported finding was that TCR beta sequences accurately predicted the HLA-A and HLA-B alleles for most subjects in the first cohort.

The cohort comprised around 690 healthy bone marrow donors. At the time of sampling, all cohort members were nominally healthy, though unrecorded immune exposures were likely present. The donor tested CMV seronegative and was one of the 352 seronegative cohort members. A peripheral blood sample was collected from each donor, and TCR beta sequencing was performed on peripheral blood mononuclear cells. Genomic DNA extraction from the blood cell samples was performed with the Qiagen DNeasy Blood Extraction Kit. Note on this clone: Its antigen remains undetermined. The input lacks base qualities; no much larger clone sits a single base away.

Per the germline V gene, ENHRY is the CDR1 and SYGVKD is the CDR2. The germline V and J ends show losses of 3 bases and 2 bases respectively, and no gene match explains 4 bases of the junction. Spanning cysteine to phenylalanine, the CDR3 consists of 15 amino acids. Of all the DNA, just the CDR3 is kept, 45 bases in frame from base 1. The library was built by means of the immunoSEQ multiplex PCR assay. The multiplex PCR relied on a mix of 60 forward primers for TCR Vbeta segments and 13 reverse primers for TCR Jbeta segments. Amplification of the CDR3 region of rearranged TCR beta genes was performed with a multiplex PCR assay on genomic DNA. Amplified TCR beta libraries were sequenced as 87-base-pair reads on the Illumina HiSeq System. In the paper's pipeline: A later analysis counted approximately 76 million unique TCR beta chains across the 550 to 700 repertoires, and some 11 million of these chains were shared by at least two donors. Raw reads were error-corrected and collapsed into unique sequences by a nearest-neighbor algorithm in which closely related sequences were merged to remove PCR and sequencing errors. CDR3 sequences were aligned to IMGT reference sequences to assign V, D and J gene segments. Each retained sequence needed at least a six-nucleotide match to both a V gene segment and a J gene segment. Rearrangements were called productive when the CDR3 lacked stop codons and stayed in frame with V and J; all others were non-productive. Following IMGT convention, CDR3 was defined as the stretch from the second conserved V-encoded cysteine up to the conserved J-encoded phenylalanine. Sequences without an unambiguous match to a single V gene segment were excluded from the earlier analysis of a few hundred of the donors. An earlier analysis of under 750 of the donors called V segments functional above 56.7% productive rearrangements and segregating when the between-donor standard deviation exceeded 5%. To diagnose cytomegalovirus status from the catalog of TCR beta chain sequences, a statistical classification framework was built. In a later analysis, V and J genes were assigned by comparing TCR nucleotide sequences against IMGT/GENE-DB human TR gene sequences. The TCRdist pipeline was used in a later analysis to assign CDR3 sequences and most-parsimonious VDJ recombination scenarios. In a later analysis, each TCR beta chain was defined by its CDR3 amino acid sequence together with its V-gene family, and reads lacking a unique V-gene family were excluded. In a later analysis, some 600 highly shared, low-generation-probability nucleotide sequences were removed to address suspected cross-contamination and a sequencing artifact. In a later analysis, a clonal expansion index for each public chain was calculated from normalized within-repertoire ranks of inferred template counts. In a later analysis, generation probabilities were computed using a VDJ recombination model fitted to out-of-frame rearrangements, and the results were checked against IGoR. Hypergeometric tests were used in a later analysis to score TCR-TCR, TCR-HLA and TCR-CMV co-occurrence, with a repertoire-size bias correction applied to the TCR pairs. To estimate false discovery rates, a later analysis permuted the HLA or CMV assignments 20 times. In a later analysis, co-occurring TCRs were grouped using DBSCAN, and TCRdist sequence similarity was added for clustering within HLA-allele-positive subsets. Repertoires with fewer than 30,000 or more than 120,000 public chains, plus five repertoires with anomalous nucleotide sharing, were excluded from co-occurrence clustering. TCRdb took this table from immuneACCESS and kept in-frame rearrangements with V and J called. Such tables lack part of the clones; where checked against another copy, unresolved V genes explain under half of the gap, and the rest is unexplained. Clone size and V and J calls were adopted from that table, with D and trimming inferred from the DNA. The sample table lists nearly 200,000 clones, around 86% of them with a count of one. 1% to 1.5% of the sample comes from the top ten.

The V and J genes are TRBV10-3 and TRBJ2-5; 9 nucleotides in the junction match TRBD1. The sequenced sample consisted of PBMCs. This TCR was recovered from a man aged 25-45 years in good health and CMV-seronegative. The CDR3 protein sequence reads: CAISDPGQGQETQYF. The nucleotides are TGTGCCATCAGTGACCCAGGACAGGGGCAAGAGACCCAGTACTTC.